These 8 T cell receptor beta chains came from one sample sequenced in a study of blood T cells in healthy people across ages. A second PCR, run for roughly 7 to 12 cycles, used a sample-barcoded 5' primer plus a J-beta primer mix. TCRdb re-called the 5' RACE reads through MiXCR, storing one row per CDR3 protein. The sample includes 1,300,000 or so distinct CDR3 sequences, around 55% seen only once; the top ten take 6.5% to 8%. Material: blood. These receptors all stem from a man in his late teens or twenties in good health.

The chain employs TRBV10-3 and TRBJ2-7, with 10 bases lining up with TRBD2. CDR3 size: 16 residues. Trimming removed 6 bases from V and 1 base from J; junction bases left unmatched: 9. The germline V gene has CDR1 ENHRY and CDR2 SYGVKD. CDR3 DNA sequence: TGTGCCATCAGCCGAGCGGGGGGGCCTGTATCCTACGAGCAGTACTTC. Translated, it gives CAISRAGGPVSYEQYF.

The chain couples TRBV27 to TRBJ1-1; D is perhaps TRBD1 (5 bases). Germline V gene data show CDR1 as MNHEY and CDR2 as SMNVEV (reference sequence). Trimming took 6 bases from V and 4 from J, leaving 15 bases between them. The CDR3 is 14 residues long. CDR3 nucleotide sequence: TGTGCCAGCAGAGTTGGGGGGGGGATCACTGAAGCTTTCTTT. Its translation: CASRVGGGITEAFF.

The J gene is TRBJ2-7, the V gene TRBV6-2 or TRBV6-3; D call uncertain. From germline, CDR1 is MNHEY and CDR2 SVGEGT. The CDR3 has 11 residues. Trimming shortened V by 6 bases and J by 4 bases, and 7 bases separated the two germline ends. This CDR3 reads CASSRKYEQYF. For the CDR3, the DNA is TGTGCCAGCAGCAGGAAGTACGAGCAGTACTTC.

The chain recombines TRBV18 with TRBJ2-3; D is undetermined. The germline CDR1 and CDR2 sequences are KGHSH and LQKENI. This CDR3 comprises 13 residues. V was clipped by 3 bases and J by 2 bases, with 6 bases between them. CDR3 amino acids: CASSPLNTDTQYF. The CDR3 DNA reads TGTGCCAGCTCACCTTTAAACACAGATACGCAGTATTTT. The full variable domain, its missing parts supplied by reference TRBV18 and TRBJ2-3, is NAGVMQNPRHLVRRRGQEARLRCSPMKGHSHVYWYRQLPEEGLKFMVYLQKENIIDESGMPKERFSAEFPKEGPSILRIQQVVRGDSAAYFCASSPLNTDTQYFGPGTRLTVL.

This clonotype was seen only once. The J gene is TRBJ1-1, the V gene TRBV21-1; no DNA check was done on the table's D call, TRBD1. TRBV21-1 is given as a pseudogene. The CDR3 is made up of 15 amino acids. The CDR3, as DNA: TGTGCCAGCAGAGGGAAGGGAGGCGGCAACACTGAAGCTTTCTTT. It yields the protein CASRGKGGGNTEAFF.

This clonotype was recorded a few times. The rearrangement joins TRBV27 to TRBJ2-3; no definite D call. Germline assignment: CDR1 MNHEY and CDR2 SMNVEV (reference sequence). The V end was cut by 0 bases, the J end by 0 bases, with 10 bases between. There are 16 residues in the CDR3. CDR3: CASSLSGIASTDTQYF. DNA of the CDR3: TGTGCCAGCAGTTTATCAGGGATTGCTAGCACAGATACGCAGTATTTT.

This clonotype was seen only a few times. V is TRBV7-2 and J is TRBJ2-7; 8 positions match TRBD1. From germline, CDR1 is SGHTA and CDR2 FQGNSA. Trimming cost V 2 bases and J 0 bases; bases outside gene matches: 9. The length of the CDR3 is 17 residues. The CDR3 nucleotides are TGTGCCAGCAGCTTACGGGGACAGGTCACCCCCTCCTACGAGCAGTACTTC. Its protein product is CASSLRGQVTPSYEQYF. The entire variable domain, with the rest obtained from reference TRBV7-2 and TRBJ2-7, is as follows: GAGVSQSPSNKVTEKGKDVELRCDPISGHTALYWYRQSLGQGLEFLIYFQGNSAPDKSGLPSDRFSAERTGGSVSTLTIQRTQQEDSAVYLCASSLRGQVTPSYEQYFGPGTRLTVT.

The chain links TRBV4-1 to TRBJ2-7; D gene ambiguous. The CDR3 is made up of 14 amino acids. The germline V and J ends were trimmed by 1 base and 2 bases, with 9 bases remaining between them. Germline CDR1 reads MGHRA; CDR2 reads YSYEKL. Here the CDR3 DNA reads TGCGCCAGCAGCCAAGGGAAAGGACCCTACGAGCAGTACTTC. Its protein is CASSQGKGPYEQYF.